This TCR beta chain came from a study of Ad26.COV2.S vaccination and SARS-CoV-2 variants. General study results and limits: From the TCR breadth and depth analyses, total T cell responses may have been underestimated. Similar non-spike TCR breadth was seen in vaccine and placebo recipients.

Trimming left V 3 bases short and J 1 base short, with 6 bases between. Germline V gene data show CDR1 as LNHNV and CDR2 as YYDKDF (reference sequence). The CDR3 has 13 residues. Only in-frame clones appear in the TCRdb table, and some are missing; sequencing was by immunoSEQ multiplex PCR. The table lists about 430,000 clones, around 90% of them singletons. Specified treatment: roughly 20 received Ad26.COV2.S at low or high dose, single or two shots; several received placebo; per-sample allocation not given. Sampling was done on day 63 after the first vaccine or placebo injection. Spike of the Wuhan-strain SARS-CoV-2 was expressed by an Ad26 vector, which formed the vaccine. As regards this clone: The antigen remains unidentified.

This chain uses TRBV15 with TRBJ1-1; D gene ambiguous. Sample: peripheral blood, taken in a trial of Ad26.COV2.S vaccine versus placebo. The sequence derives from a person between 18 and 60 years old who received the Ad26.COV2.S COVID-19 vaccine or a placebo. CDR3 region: CATSSRGNTEAFF. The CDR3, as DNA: TGTGCCACCAGCAGTCGGGGGAACACTGAAGCTTTCTTT.